This T cell receptor (beta chain) originates from a study of blood T cell repertoires in COVID-19. Study-level background: COVID-19 samples, acute and convalescent, were from the United States, Italy and Spain. The cDNA or gDNA used as material had been derived from T cells, B-cell-depleted T cells, or PBMCs.

From germline, CDR1 is MNHEY and CDR2 SVGAGI. With V trimmed by 8 bases and J by 9 bases, 10 bases remained unmatched. The CDR3 has 14 amino acids. Authors' processing steps: Reference gene primers were amplified, and this amplification served to estimate nucleated cell counts. Only in-frame clones appear in the TCRdb table, and some are missing; sequencing was by immunoSEQ multiplex PCR. V and J calls and clone size are as listed in that table; D and trimming were resolved from the DNA. The sample lists about 250,000 clones, 83% occurring once. The clonotype comes from a human donor in a cohort sampled during active COVID-19. The chain carries TRBV6-5 and TRBJ2-1; 10 bases match TRBD2. Sequenced: peripheral blood. The CDR3 DNA sequence: TGTGCCAGCTACAAGCGGGGGGGGACAAGTGAGCAGTTCTTC. It yields the protein CASYKRGGTSEQFF.